Listed below are T cell receptor beta chains from one sample, sequenced in a study of blood T cell repertoires in COVID-19. Here immunoSEQ multiplex PCR was the method, and the copy in TCRdb shows in-frame clones only, minus some. The sample has hundreds of thousands of clones; 70% to 90% are singletons. The sample taken for sequencing was PBMCs or T cells enriched from blood (not recorded which). These receptors originate from a man younger than 35 who had recovered from COVID-19. The CDR3 runs from the conserved cysteine through the conserved F or W. D genes are given only for firm matches. Clone sizes are given selectively: once, few, many, or a class where the clone is expanded.

j_call d_call v_call clone_size cdr3_aa cdr3_nt
TRBJ1-1 - TRBV4-1 - CASSQVTRGGTEAFF TGCGCCAGCAGCCAAGTGACAAGGGGAGGCACTGAAGCTTTCTTT
TRBJ2-1 - TRBV19 - CASSPRAGMSGEQFF TGTGCCAGCTCCCCTCGTGCGGGAATGTCCGGTGAGCAGTTCTTC
TRBJ1-1 TRBD1 TRBV30 - CAWSTTGTVAFF TGTGCCTGGAGTACAACGGGGACAGTAGCTTTCTTT
TRBJ1-2 - TRBV13 once CASSLAGFYGYTF TGTGCCAGCAGTTTAGCAGGTTTCTATGGCTACACCTTC
TRBJ2-2 TRBD2 TRBV6-1 - CASSASGSSGRTATGELFF TGTGCCAGCAGTGCCTCAGGGTCTAGCGGGAGGACGGCCACCGGGGAGCTGTTTTTT
TRBJ1-2 TRBD1 TRBV6-9 - CASSSGLGQGLWYGYTF TGTGCCAGCAGTTCAGGTCTCGGACAGGGGTTATGGTATGGCTACACCTTC
TRBJ2-3 TRBD1 TRBV5-1 - CASSPGDRGLVDTQYF TGCGCCAGCAGCCCCGGGGACAGGGGGCTCGTAGATACGCAGTATTTT
TRBJ1-4 TRBD1 TRBV29-1 - CSATGQGTGKLFF TGCAGCGCCACGGGACAGGGAACCGGAAAACTGTTTTTT
TRBJ2-3 TRBD2 TRBV19 - CASIPRASGGTDTQYF TGTGCCAGTATCCCAAGGGCTAGCGGGGGGACAGATACGCAGTATTTT
TRBJ1-5 - TRBV19 - CASSIRGFQPQHF TGTGCCAGTAGTATTCGGGGGTTTCAGCCCCAGCATTTT
TRBJ2-3 TRBD2 TRBV5-1 once CASQAGTSATDTQYF TGCGCCAGTCAAGCCGGGACTAGCGCGACAGATACGCAGTATTTT
TRBJ1-5 - TRBV28 - CASRYNSRQPQHF TGTGCCAGCAGATATAACAGCAGGCAGCCCCAGCATTTT
TRBJ1-1 - TRBV2 - CARQMQGGTEAFF TGTGCCAGGCAGATGCAGGGTGGTACTGAAGCTTTCTTT
TRBJ2-7 - TRBV7-2 - CASSSMSLTFEQYF TGTGCCAGCAGCTCCATGAGTCTTACTTTTGAGCAGTACTTC
TRBJ1-2 TRBD1 TRBV11-2 - CASSSYGQGAGGYTF TGTGCCAGCAGCTCATATGGACAGGGGGCTGGTGGCTACACCTTC
TRBJ2-7 TRBD2 TRBV18 - CASSVDRAGLAGVDEQYF TGTGCCAGCTCAGTGGACAGGGCCGGACTAGCGGGAGTGGACGAGCAGTACTTC
TRBJ1-1 - TRBV5-1 - CASSLIGVGGNTEAFF TGCGCCAGCAGCCTCATTGGTGTGGGGGGGAACACTGAAGCTTTCTTT
TRBJ1-3 TRBD1 TRBV5-6 - CASSPGGFSGNTIYF TGTGCCAGCAGCCCAGGGGGGTTCTCTGGAAACACCATATATTTT
TRBJ1-2 - TRBV19 - CASSMVQVAIGYTF TGTGCCAGTAGTATGGTACAGGTTGCGATCGGCTACACCTTC
TRBJ2-7 - TRBV19 - CASSIGLAVYEQYF TGTGCCAGTAGTATAGGGCTAGCAGTATACGAGCAGTACTTC
TRBJ1-1 - TRBV5-1 once CASSSDRTTEAFF TGCGCCAGCAGCTCCGATAGAACGACAGAAGCTTTCTTT
TRBJ2-1 TRBD2 TRBV2 - CASSGLAGGYNEQFF TGTGCCAGCAGTGGGCTGGCGGGGGGTTACAATGAGCAGTTCTTC
TRBJ2-3 TRBD1 TRBV15 - CATSKDRVPDTQYF TGTGCCACCAGCAAAGACAGGGTCCCAGATACGCAGTATTTT
TRBJ2-1 - TRBV3-1/TRBV3-2 - CASSQAGLDNEQFF TGTGCCAGCAGCCAAGCGGGATTGGACAATGAGCAGTTCTTC
TRBJ2-3 - TRBV10-3 - CAISVQSGSEGGRDTQYF TGTGCCATCAGTGTCCAGAGCGGGTCGGAGGGAGGTCGGGATACGCAGTATTTT
TRBJ2-5 TRBD2 TRBV30 - CAWSVILAGTQYF TGTGCCTGGAGTGTAATACTAGCGGGGACCCAGTACTTC
TRBJ2-1 TRBD2 TRBV19 - CASSIVASGRSSYNEQFF TGTGCCAGTAGTATAGTGGCTAGCGGGCGGAGCTCCTACAATGAGCAGTTCTTC
TRBJ2-1 TRBD2 TRBV11-3 - CASSLAGGSYNEQFF TGTGCCAGCAGCTTAGCGGGGGGGTCTTACAATGAGCAGTTCTTC
TRBJ2-2 TRBD2 TRBV19 once CASSIVAGGPTGELFF TGTGCCAGTAGTATAGTTGCGGGGGGACCGACCGGGGAGCTGTTTTTT
TRBJ1-1 TRBD1 TRBV6-5 - CASTTTTGTNTEAFF TGTGCCAGCACTACGACGACAGGGACGAACACTGAAGCTTTCTTT
TRBJ2-3 - TRBV5-1 - CASSLGLPHTDTQYF TGCGCCAGCAGCCTGGGACTTCCCCACACAGATACGCAGTATTTT
TRBJ1-5 - TRBV30 - CAWSVTGGGQPQHF TGTGCCTGGAGTGTAACCGGGGGAGGTCAGCCCCAGCATTTT
TRBJ2-7 TRBD2 TRBV28 - CASSLPAGKGEQYF TGTGCCAGCAGTTTACCAGCGGGAAAGGGCGAGCAGTACTTC
TRBJ2-7 - TRBV3-1/TRBV3-2 - CASSQVSGITYEQYF TGTGCCAGCAGCCAAGTCTCAGGGATCACCTACGAGCAGTACTTC
TRBJ1-2 TRBD1 TRBV28 - CASRRQGADGYTF TGTGCCAGCAGGCGACAGGGGGCGGATGGCTACACCTTC
TRBJ1-2 - TRBV6-4 - CASSESPGYDGYTF TGTGCCAGCAGTGAGTCCCCAGGGTATGATGGCTACACCTTC
TRBJ2-5 - TRBV24-1 - CATSDPTRQETQYF TGTGCCACCAGTGACCCAACTAGGCAAGAGACCCAGTACTTC
TRBJ2-5 - TRBV5-1 few CASSSWASHQETQYF TGCGCCAGCAGCTCCTGGGCCAGCCACCAAGAGACCCAGTACTTC
TRBJ2-1 - TRBV28 - CASSWGEYEQFF TGTGCCAGCAGCTGGGGGGAGTATGAGCAGTTCTTC
TRBJ2-1 - TRBV30 - CAWNGLNLLNEQFF TGTGCCTGGAATGGACTGAACCTACTCAATGAGCAGTTCTTC
TRBJ2-7 TRBD2 TRBV5-6 - CASSVSGLTYEQYF TGTGCCAGCAGCGTTAGCGGGTTGACCTACGAGCAGTACTTC
TRBJ2-7 - TRBV6-5 once CASRLVGSYEQYF TGTGCCAGCAGGCTAGTAGGCTCCTACGAGCAGTACTTC
TRBJ1-2 TRBD1 TRBV30 - CAGQGGASGYTF TGTGCCGGACAGGGTGGGGCTAGTGGCTACACCTTC
TRBJ2-1 TRBD2 TRBV6-7 - CASRHTSGRVYEQFF TGTGCCAGCAGGCATACTAGCGGGAGAGTCTATGAGCAGTTCTTC
TRBJ2-1 TRBD2 TRBV5-1 - CASSLGTSGSEQFF TGCGCCAGCAGCTTGGGGACTAGCGGATCTGAGCAGTTCTTC
TRBJ2-3 - TRBV5-1 - CASSLPGGTDTQYF TGCGCCAGCAGCTTACCAGGGGGCACAGATACGCAGTATTTT
TRBJ1-2 TRBD1 TRBV27 once CASSQKGTGIYGYTF TGTGCCAGCAGCCAAAAAGGGACAGGGATCTATGGCTACACCTTC
TRBJ2-5 TRBD1 TRBV5-1 - CASSRPGGEETQYF TGCGCCAGCAGCCGGCCAGGGGGCGAAGAGACCCAGTACTTC
TRBJ2-7 TRBD2 TRBV6-5 - CASSYSGGLGYEQYF TGTGCCAGCAGTTACTCGGGGGGGTTGGGCTACGAGCAGTACTTC
TRBJ2-1 - TRBV6-1 once CASSEAHGSVYNEQFF TGTGCCAGCAGTGAAGCGCACGGGAGTGTCTACAATGAGCAGTTCTTC
TRBJ2-2 TRBD2 TRBV7-3 once CASSLELAGSGELFF TGTGCCAGCAGCTTAGAACTAGCGGGAAGCGGGGAGCTGTTTTTT
TRBJ2-3 - TRBV6-5 many CASSYVDTQYF TGTGCCAGCAGCTATGTAGATACGCAGTATTTT
TRBJ1-2 - TRBV2 - CARRPRGRYGYTF TGTGCCAGGAGGCCCAGGGGAAGATACGGCTACACCTTC
TRBJ1-5 TRBD1 TRBV10-1 - CATWTGAGNQPQHF TGCGCCACCTGGACAGGGGCGGGCAATCAGCCCCAGCATTTT
TRBJ2-7 - TRBV6-5 - CASRAGAGSYEQYF TGTGCCAGCAGAGCTGGGGCAGGCTCCTACGAGCAGTACTTC
TRBJ2-1 TRBD2 TRBV3-1/TRBV3-2 - CASSQATSGEQFF TGTGCCAGCAGCCAAGCAACTAGCGGTGAGCAGTTCTTC
TRBJ2-1 TRBD1 TRBV30 - CAWDRERTDYEQFF TGTGCCTGGGACAGGGAGAGGACGGACTATGAGCAGTTCTTC
TRBJ1-1 - TRBV28 - CASGIAGRENTEAFF TGTGCCAGCGGTATCGCGGGCAGAGAGAACACTGAAGCTTTCTTT
TRBJ1-2 - TRBV6-4 - CASSDAGTDGYTF TGTGCCAGCAGTGATGCGGGAACGGATGGCTACACCTTC